This TCR beta chain was identified in a study of T-cell reconstitution after alpha-beta-depleted transplantation in children listed by TCRdb under 2016. In terms of the full investigation: T-cell immune reconstitution after TCRalphabeta/CD19-depleted allogeneic hematopoietic cell transplantation in children was quantitatively tracked in the study by means of TCR repertoire profiling.

Libraries were built with PCR. Instrument used: Illumina HiSeq 2500. TCR libraries were prepared with molecular barcoding, using unique molecular identifiers to normalize TCRbeta repertoire quantification. TCRdb passed the public sequencing reads through fastp at Q25 and MiXCR, retaining productive beta sequences. When rows share a CDR3 protein, they turn into one entry using the most common DNA and genes. The sample table shows roughly 250,000 distinct CDR3 sequences, and roughly 8.2% are seen once. The ten largest make up 6.3% of the sample. This clonotype came up many times. Its binding antigen is unknown. No base qualities exist here, and no much larger clone lies one base off it. The sample's treatment or condition label, in plain terms: allogeneic hematopoietic cell transplantation with graft depleted of TCRalphabeta T cells and CD19 B cells. Transplant recipients were children who received TCRalphabeta/CD19-depleted allogeneic hematopoietic cell grafts.

General conclusions and limits of the study: Hyperexpanded clone frequencies declined over subsequent months; after one year, T-cell counts and TCRbeta diversity were mostly attributed to newly produced T cells. The high TCRbeta diversity at day 60 in some patients was ascribed to recipient T cells and intrathymic progenitors that had survived conditioning. About two months after transplant, the apparently early recovery of alphabetaT-cell counts reportedly depended on just several hundred clones that had expanded rapidly and came from non-depleted graft cells.

The CDR1 and CDR2 encoded by the germline V gene are KGHSH and LQKENI. V trim: 5 bases; J trim: 0 bases; unmatched bases: 11. CDR3 length: 18 amino acids, cysteine to phenylalanine. Only the CDR3 DNA is retained, 54 bases long and in frame from the first base. The chain employs TRBV18 and TRBJ2-2, with TRBD2 identical over 8 junction bases. This clonotype was sampled from a male patient younger than 18 who had a stem cell transplant for acute lymphoblastic leukemia, so the T cells may come from the graft donor. The sequenced sample was PBMCs, mostly from graft donor cells, obtained 180 days after TCRalphabeta/CD19-depleted stem cell transplant. Here is the DNA: TGTGCCAGCTCAACTTCGTCCCCTAGCGGGCCGAACACCGGGGAGCTGTTTTTT. The translation is CASSTSSPSGPNTGELFF.